These 5 T cell receptor beta chains came from one sample sequenced in a study of blood T cell repertoires in COVID-19 (TCRdb year 2020). Library creation used the immunoSEQ multiplex PCR assay. TCRdb took this table from immuneACCESS and kept in-frame rearrangements with V and J called. Such tables lack part of the clones; where checked against another copy, unresolved V genes explain under half of the gap, and the rest is unexplained. The sample table holds 300,000 to 400,000 clones, of which approximately 91% were seen once. The ten largest make up almost 4% of the sample. Sequenced sample: PBMCs or T cells enriched from blood (not recorded which). The origin of the receptors is a woman aged 25-40 years who had been exposed to COVID-19.

This clone has just a few counts. In nucleotides, the CDR3 is TGTGCCAGCAGCCAAGAGCCTCTTAGACAGGGGGTACGAGGCTACACCTTC. Translating gives CASSQEPLRQGVRGYTF. The V and J genes are TRBV14 and TRBJ1-2; 9 bases are a match to TRBD1. The CDR3 spans 17 residues. J lost 8 bases, V lost 0 bases, and 13 bases had no gene match. Looked up from germline, CDR1 is SGHDN and CDR2 is FVKESK.

This clone was detected only a few times. The chain links TRBV6-4 to TRBJ1-2, with D possibly TRBD1 on 5 matching bases. The germline gives CDR1 MRHNA, CDR2 SNTAGT. The CDR3 sequence is 13 residues long. Trimming stripped 3 bases from V and 12 bases from J, with 17 bases between. CDR3 protein: CASSETDASVHTF. The CDR3 DNA sequence: TGTGCCAGCAGTGAGACAGATGCATCCGTCCACACCTTC.

The chain has TRBV19 and TRBJ1-2; TRBD1 matches at 8 bases. V gave up 2 bases and J gave up 1 base; unmatched junction bases: 3. CDR1 is LNHDA, CDR2 SQIVND, per germline (reference sequence). The CDR3 sequence is 15 residues long. The CDR3 bases are TGTGCCAGTAGTATAAAGACAGGGGATAACTATGGCTACACCTTC. Translation gives CASSIKTGDNYGYTF.

V usage is TRBV7-8 and J usage is TRBJ1-5; TRBD1 matches 8 bases. The CDR3 loop spans 15 amino acids. Germline trimming cut 5 bases from V and 2 bases from J; bases unmatched to any gene: 5. Germline loops: CDR1 SGHVS, CDR2 FQNEAQ. The CDR3 protein is CASSPTGGGNQPQHF. DNA of the CDR3: TGTGCCAGCAGCCCCACAGGGGGTGGCAATCAGCCCCAGCATTTT. Supplemented by reference TRBV7-8 and TRBJ1-5, the full variable domain reads GAGVSQSPRYKVAKRGQDVALRCDPISGHVSLFWYQQALGQGPEFLTYFQNEAQLDKSGLPSDRFFAERPEGSVSTLKIQRTQQEDSAVYLCASSPTGGGNQPQHFGDGTRLSIL.

This rearrangement joins TRBV7-9 to TRBJ2-7; 11 bases are shared with TRBD1. Unmatched junction bases numbered 11, after V lost 2 bases and J lost 2 bases. CDR3 length: 18 residues. The germline V gene encodes CDR1 SEHNR and CDR2 FQNEAQ (reference sequence). Here the CDR3 reads CASSLRDRGGGGTYEQYF. The CDR3 nucleotides read TGTGCCAGCAGCTTACGGGACAGGGGGGGAGGTGGGACCTACGAGCAGTACTTC.